Below, 3 T cell receptor beta chains from the same sample are listed, as sequenced in a study of cytomegalovirus exposure and HLA in healthy donors. Researchers ran the PCR with 60 Vbeta and 13 Jbeta primers. The method was immunoSEQ multiplex PCR; TCRdb's version includes in-frame clones alone and lacks a portion of them. The table records tens of thousands of clones, around 69% of them present only once. The source material was PBMCs. The receptor set was obtained from a woman aged 25-40 years in good health and CMV-seropositive.

The chain carries TRBV7-8 and TRBJ2-1, with 9 bases lining up with TRBD2. J gave up 4 bases and V 1 base, and 2 bases lay outside the gene matches. CDR1 and CDR2 (germline): SGHVS, FQNEAQ. The length of the CDR3 is 15 residues. This CDR3 reads CASSLGTSAYNEQFF. In DNA form, the CDR3 reads TGTGCCAGCAGCTTAGGGACTAGCGCTTACAATGAGCAGTTCTTC. The full variable domain, in which reference TRBV7-8 and TRBJ2-1 provide the parts outside the CDR3, is GAGVSQSPRYKVAKRGQDVALRCDPISGHVSLFWYQQALGQGPEFLTYFQNEAQLDKSGLPSDRFFAERPEGSVSTLKIQRTQQEDSAVYLCASSLGTSAYNEQFFGPGTRLTVL.

CDR3 bases: TGTGCCAGCAGTGATTACAGGGGTCTCAATCAGCCCCAGCATTTT. Residues: CASSDYRGLNQPQHF. J is TRBJ1-5 and V is TRBV6-1; 7 bases are shared with TRBD1. J lost 3 bases, V lost 3 bases, and 5 bases had no gene match. Looked up from germline, CDR1 is MNHNS and CDR2 is SASEGT. CDR3 length: 15 residues.

J is TRBJ2-5 and V is TRBV6-5; 10 bases fit TRBD1. The J call may be mistaken, given a closer DNA end match to TRBJ2-7. This CDR3 has 14 residues. CDR1 is MNHEY, CDR2 SVGAGI, per germline. CDR3 sequence: CASNRDRGRYEQYF. The CDR3 bases are TGTGCCAGCAATAGGGACAGGGGAAGATACGAGCAGTACTTC.